The sequence of this T cell receptor (beta chain) was determined in a study of T cell changes during pregnancy in multiple sclerosis. Trimming took 3 bases from V and 4 from J; bases not matched to a gene: 7. The CDR3 has 16 residues. The V gene's germline CDR1 is SGDLS and CDR2 YYNGEE. This table comes from immunoSEQ multiplex PCR, and its TCRdb copy is limited to in-frame clones, with some not included. Of tens of thousands of clones in the sample, 85% to 95% were seen once. The sequence was obtained from a female donor in good health, enrolled as a control in a pregnancy study. The rearrangement uses TRBV9 and TRBJ2-2; 9 bases align to TRBD2. The sample was CD8+ T cells from peripheral blood mononuclear cells, taken in the third trimester of pregnancy. CDR3 loop: CASSAMGLAGTGELFF. As DNA, the CDR3 is TGTGCCAGCAGCGCAATGGGACTAGCTGGCACCGGGGAGCTGTTTTTT.